This T cell receptor (beta chain) came from a study of T-cell reconstitution after alpha-beta-depleted transplantation in children. The TCRbeta library was prepared with unique molecular identifiers. TCRdb itself ran the PCR reads through MiXCR, one entry per CDR3 protein. The data show about 540,000 distinct CDR3 sequences, around 20% seen once. Ten or more counts support this clonotype. Looked up from germline, CDR1 is DFQATT and CDR2 is SNEGSKA (reference sequence). The CDR3 is 12 residues long. V lost 2 bases and J lost 6, with 8 bases in between. This receptor was obtained from a human donor who donated a stem cell graft to a child with acute lymphoblastic leukemia. V gene TRBV20-1 combines with J gene TRBJ2-1, with D possibly being TRBD1 (6 bases). Sample: PBMCs from the stem cell graft donor, taken from the stem cell graft. The CDR3 reads CSARKDSNEQFF. In nucleotides, the CDR3 is TGCAGTGCTAGAAAGGACAGCAATGAGCAGTTCTTC.